This T cell receptor (beta chain) was sequenced in a study of T cell responses to AZD1222 COVID-19 vaccine. For the study at large: The analysis combined second doses at about 4 or about 12 weeks. Findings and caveats of the study: Baseline testing showed seropositivity in only six or seven AZD1222 recipients. The study found vaccine-associated CD4 TCRs spanning spike, dominant at 160-218 and 743-854. The study found Spike-specific TCR breadth and depth rose after two AZD1222 doses.

To note about this clone: The antigen is undetermined.

TCRdb's table, derived via immunoSEQ multiplex PCR, lists solely in-frame clones and lacks some. The sample has approximately 160,000 clones, about nine tenths seen once. There are 13 residues in the CDR3. V lost 3 bases and J lost 4, with 7 bases in between. The germline V gene has CDR1 SGHDT and CDR2 YYEEEE. This rearrangement joins TRBV5-6 to TRBJ2-2, with D possibly being TRBD1 or TRBD2 (5 bases each). Here the sequenced sample was peripheral blood, taken on day 0 of AZD1222 vaccination. The source is an adult in good health. The DNA for the CDR3 is TGTGCCAGCAGCTGGGACCTCACCGGGGAGCTGTTTTTT. Its translation: CASSWDLTGELFF.